This T cell receptor beta chain was found in a study of blood T cells in healthy people across ages. The V end was cut by 3 bases, the J end by 0 bases, with 12 bases between. CDR3 length equals 16 residues. The germline gives CDR1 SGDLS, CDR2 YYNGEE. A sample-barcoded 5' primer and a J-beta primer mix were used in a second PCR of about 6 to 11 cycles. TCRdb re-called the 5' RACE reads through MiXCR, storing one row per CDR3 protein. The sample consists of some 1.5 million distinct CDR3 sequences, approximately 43% of them appearing once. The TCR sequence derives from a woman younger than 35 in good health. The V call is TRBV9, the J call TRBJ1-4, with D perhaps TRBD1 (6 bases). Specimen: blood. CDR3 DNA: TGTGCCAGCAGCGCGCAAGGGGGGACAACTAATGAAAAACTGTTTTTT. It is translated as CASSAQGGTTNEKLFF.